The next 5 T cell receptor beta chains were all read from a single sample in a study of blood T cell repertoires in COVID-19 (TCRdb year 2020). The method behind the library was the immunoSEQ multiplex PCR assay. Sourced from immuneACCESS, this table was stored by TCRdb with only in-frame sequences that have V and J called. A share of the clones is absent; for the studies checked, an unresolved V gene accounts for under half, and the remainder has no known explanation. A total of about 180,000 clones appear in this sample, roughly nine tenths of them only once. Less than 3.5% of the sample is held by the ten biggest clonotypes. The specimen was peripheral blood. The source is a woman in her thirties with active or convalescent COVID-19.

The V call is TRBV18, the J call TRBJ1-3; 8 nucleotides align to TRBD1. The CDR3 contains 18 residues. CDR1 and CDR2 (germline): KGHSH, LQKENI. The ends lost 3 bases at V and 0 bases at J; junction bases unmatched: 10. The CDR3 loop is CASSPVLGQAISGNTIYF. The DNA for the CDR3 is TGTGCCAGCTCACCGGTACTGGGACAGGCCATCTCTGGAAACACCATATATTTT.

The chain couples TRBV7-6 to TRBJ2-7, with 7 bases identical to TRBD1. J lost 0 bases, V lost 3 bases, and 5 bases had no gene match. CDR3 size: 15 residues. From germline, CDR1 is SGHVS and CDR2 FNYEAQ. The CDR3 spells CASSLATGPSYEQYF. CDR3 in DNA: TGTGCCAGCAGCTTGGCGACAGGGCCCTCCTACGAGCAGTACTTC.

The CDR3 reads CASGGENEKLFF. Here the CDR3 DNA reads TGTGCCAGCGGGGGGGAGAATGAAAAACTGTTTTTT. The V call is TRBV12-3 or TRBV12-4, the J call TRBJ1-4; possibly TRBD1 for D (5 bases). The CDR3 contains 12 residues. Trimming removed 8 bases at V and 5 bases at J, with 9 bases between.

This chain links TRBV5-1 with TRBJ2-5; 8 bases align to TRBD2. Germline CDR1 and CDR2: SGHRS and YFSETQ. The CDR3 runs 15 residues. V dropped 4 bases and J dropped 2; count of bases not matched to a gene: 7. The CDR3 loop is CASSAASGRQETQYF. The CDR3 region has the DNA TGCGCCAGCAGCGCCGCTAGCGGGCGTCAAGAGACCCAGTACTTC.

This clone was seen only a few times. This chain uses TRBV19 with TRBJ1-5; D gene unclear. The CDR3 has 14 amino acids. The V end lost 3 bases, the J end lost 5 bases, and 11 bases lay between the germline ends. Germline-derived CDR1 and CDR2 are LNHDA and SQIVND (reference sequence). Here the CDR3 reads CASSMRGGHQPQHF. The CDR3 coding sequence is TGTGCCAGTAGTATGAGAGGAGGTCATCAGCCCCAGCATTTT.